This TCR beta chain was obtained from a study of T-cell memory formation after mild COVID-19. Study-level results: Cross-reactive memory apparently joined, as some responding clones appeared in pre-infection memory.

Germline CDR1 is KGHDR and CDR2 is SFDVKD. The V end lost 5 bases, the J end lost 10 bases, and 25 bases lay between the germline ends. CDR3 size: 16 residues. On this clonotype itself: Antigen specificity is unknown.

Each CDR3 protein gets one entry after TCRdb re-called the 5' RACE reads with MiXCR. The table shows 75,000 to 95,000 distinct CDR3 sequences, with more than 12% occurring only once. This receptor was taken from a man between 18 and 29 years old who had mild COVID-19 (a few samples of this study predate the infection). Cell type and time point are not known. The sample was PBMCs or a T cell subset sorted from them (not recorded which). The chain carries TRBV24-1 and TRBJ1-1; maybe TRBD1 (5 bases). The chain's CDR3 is CATSGLIGRATWGAFF. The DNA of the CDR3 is TGTGCCACCAGTGGGTTGATCGGCAGGGCTACGTGGGGAGCTTTCTTT.